This section outlines one TCR beta chain sequence together with its context. Library preparation (for TCRbeta) was performed with unique molecular identifiers. One entry per CDR3 protein results from TCRdb running MiXCR on the PCR reads. In the table there are roughly 610,000 distinct CDR3 sequences, 8% to 11% of which are singletons. This entry is derived from a study of T-cell reconstitution after alpha-beta-depleted transplantation in children. The CDR3 is 14 residues long. After removal of 6 bases from V and 3 bases from J, the junction contained 8 bases not matched to a gene. From germline, CDR1 is MDHEN and CDR2 SYDVKM.

The chain uses TRBV28 and TRBJ2-7; the match to TRBD2 covers 7 bases. The receptor comes from a human donor who donated a stem cell graft to a child with acute myeloid leukemia. The sample here was PBMCs from the stem cell graft donor, taken from the stem cell graft. The CDR3 loop is CASSPTSVHYEQYF. The CDR3, as DNA: TGTGCCAGCAGCCCTACTAGCGTTCACTACGAGCAGTACTTC.